Included here is one T cell receptor beta chain sequence, with context. As yet, its antigen is unknown. PCR amplification relied on 60 Vbeta primers (plus 13 Jbeta primers). Sequencing was performed with immunoSEQ multiplex PCR; in TCRdb, only in-frame clones are kept and a portion is missing. In all, the sample yields under 95,000 clones. This entry comes from a study of cytomegalovirus exposure and HLA in healthy donors. General observations from the study: One later analysis reportedly identified an Asian-associated ancestry cluster that showed fewer N-insertions than the roughly 640-donor mean.

Sequences were obtained from PBMCs. The origin of this receptor is a man aged 45-65 years in good health and CMV-seronegative.

In DNA form, the CDR3 reads TGTGCCAGCAGCTTAGTTACAGACCCCAACTATGGCTACACCTTC. It encodes CASSLVTDPNYGYTF. The chain carries TRBV7-8 and TRBJ1-2; D gene uncertain. Trimming removed 1 base at V and 2 bases at J, with 11 bases between. Per germline, CDR1 SGHVS and CDR2 FQNEAQ. The CDR3 sequence is 15 residues long.